This is a list of T cell receptor beta chains from one sample in a study of radiation and T cells in renal cell carcinoma. The protocol was immunoSEQ multiplex PCR, while the TCRdb copy is restricted to in-frame clones and leaves out a portion. Among about 150,000 clones, about 88% were seen once, and the ten largest hold about 4.3%. The material sequenced was blood, taken from a patient whose treatment included radiotherapy and nephrectomy. These receptor sequences come from a woman in her seventies with renal cell carcinoma. Each CDR3 is given with its conserved first and last residue. The D gene is left open where the match is weak. Clone size appears in some rows only: once, few, many, or a class for an expanded clone.

cdr3_nt: TGTGCCAGCAAAAGACAGGATGTTGGCTACACCTTC
cdr3_aa: CASKRQDVGYTF
v_call: TRBV6-5
clone_size: -
j_call: TRBJ1-2
d_call: -

cdr3_nt: TGTGCCAGCAGCTTAACCCCCCCCCAGGGGAAAGCTGGAAACACCATATATTTT
cdr3_aa: CASSLTPPQGKAGNTIYF
v_call: TRBV7-3
clone_size: -
j_call: TRBJ1-3
d_call: -

cdr3_nt: TGTGCCGGCCAAGGGGGCTCCTATGGCTACACCTTC
cdr3_aa: CAGQGGSYGYTF
v_call: TRBV30
clone_size: -
j_call: TRBJ1-2
d_call: TRBD1

cdr3_nt: TGTGCCAGCAGTGCATGGGACAGTGGATCACCCCTCCACTTT
cdr3_aa: CASSAWDSGSPLHF
v_call: TRBV2
clone_size: -
j_call: TRBJ1-6
d_call: TRBD1

cdr3_nt: TGTGCCAGCAGCTTCGGCCGTGGACAGGGTTTTTCTGGGGCCAACGTCCTGACTTTC
cdr3_aa: CASSFGRGQGFSGANVLTF
v_call: TRBV11-3
clone_size: -
j_call: TRBJ2-6
d_call: TRBD1

cdr3_nt: TGCGCCAGCAGCCCGGACGGGACAGTGTCCTACGAGCAGTACTTC
cdr3_aa: CASSPDGTVSYEQYF
v_call: TRBV5-1
clone_size: -
j_call: TRBJ2-7
d_call: TRBD1

cdr3_nt: TGTGCCAGCAGAGAGACAGGGAACACTGAAGCTTTCTTT
cdr3_aa: CASRETGNTEAFF
v_call: TRBV6-4
clone_size: few
j_call: TRBJ1-1
d_call: -

cdr3_nt: TGTGCCTGGATGCCTCCGGGACAGGGGCGAGACTATGGCTACACCTTC
cdr3_aa: CAWMPPGQGRDYGYTF
v_call: TRBV30
clone_size: -
j_call: TRBJ1-2
d_call: TRBD1

cdr3_nt: TGTGCCAGCAGCTTACTAGCGGGGGGCGGTTACGAGCAGTACTTC
cdr3_aa: CASSLLAGGGYEQYF
v_call: TRBV7-2
clone_size: once
j_call: TRBJ2-7
d_call: TRBD2

cdr3_nt: TGTGCCAGCTCACCCGCGGGGAGTGCAGACTACACCTTC
cdr3_aa: CASSPAGSADYTF
v_call: TRBV18
clone_size: -
j_call: TRBJ1-2
d_call: -

cdr3_nt: TGTGCCAGCAGCCAAGGTGGCGGAGTAGCCAAAAACATTCAGTACTTC
cdr3_aa: CASSQGGGVAKNIQYF
v_call: TRBV4-2
clone_size: -
j_call: TRBJ2-4
d_call: -

cdr3_nt: TGTGCCAGCAGTGAACTCAGGGGGGGTGGCTACACCTTC
cdr3_aa: CASSELRGGGYTF
v_call: TRBV6-1
clone_size: once
j_call: TRBJ1-2
d_call: TRBD1

cdr3_nt: TGTGCCAGCAGCTTCCGGGGGCGGGAGGAGACCCAGTACTTC
cdr3_aa: CASSFRGREETQYF
v_call: TRBV7-2
clone_size: -
j_call: TRBJ2-5
d_call: -

cdr3_nt: TGTGCCAGTAGTACGCGGGACAGGGCTAACTATGGCTACACCTTC
cdr3_aa: CASSTRDRANYGYTF
v_call: TRBV19
clone_size: -
j_call: TRBJ1-2
d_call: TRBD1

cdr3_nt: TGTGCCAGCACGAGGGACAGGTCCTACGAGCAGTACTTC
cdr3_aa: CASTRDRSYEQYF
v_call: TRBV6-1
clone_size: -
j_call: TRBJ2-7
d_call: TRBD1

cdr3_nt: TGTGCCAGCAGCTTAGGTGGGGGGGCTGGAGAGACCCAGTACTTC
cdr3_aa: CASSLGGGAGETQYF
v_call: TRBV7-2
clone_size: -
j_call: TRBJ2-5
d_call: -

cdr3_nt: TGTGCCAGCAAGGACCGGGGGGCGGGCGGCAATCAGCCCCAGCATTTT
cdr3_aa: CASKDRGAGGNQPQHF
v_call: TRBV28
clone_size: -
j_call: TRBJ1-5
d_call: -

cdr3_nt: TGTGCCAGCAGCTTTGGGCAGGGGAACACTGAAGCTTTCTTT
cdr3_aa: CASSFGQGNTEAFF
v_call: TRBV5-4
clone_size: few
j_call: TRBJ1-1
d_call: -

cdr3_nt: TGTGCCAGCAGCCTCGGACCGGCCGGTGGGTATGGCGAGCAGTACTTC
cdr3_aa: CASSLGPAGGYGEQYF
v_call: TRBV7-6
clone_size: -
j_call: TRBJ2-7
d_call: -

cdr3_nt: TGTGCCAGCACTACGGACAGGGACCAGCCCCAGCATTTT
cdr3_aa: CASTTDRDQPQHF
v_call: TRBV6-1
clone_size: -
j_call: TRBJ1-5
d_call: TRBD1

cdr3_nt: TGTGCCAGTAGCGAGACAGGGAGGGGCTCCTACGAGCAGTACTTC
cdr3_aa: CASSETGRGSYEQYF
v_call: TRBV19
clone_size: -
j_call: TRBJ2-7
d_call: -

cdr3_nt: TGTGCCAGCAGTGAAAGAGATACGCAGTATTTT
cdr3_aa: CASSERDTQYF
v_call: TRBV6-4
clone_size: -
j_call: TRBJ2-3
d_call: -

cdr3_nt: TGTGCCAGCAGTCCACAGGACACCACCGGGGAGCTGTTTTTT
cdr3_aa: CASSPQDTTGELFF
v_call: TRBV27
clone_size: -
j_call: TRBJ2-2
d_call: -

cdr3_nt: TGTGCCAGCCGTCGATCCGAACTGGGGGAGCAGTACTTC
cdr3_aa: CASRRSELGEQYF
v_call: TRBV19
clone_size: -
j_call: TRBJ2-7
d_call: -

cdr3_nt: TGTGCCAGCAGTTCAGGGACAGGGGGCTATGGCTACACCTTC
cdr3_aa: CASSSGTGGYGYTF
v_call: TRBV28
clone_size: -
j_call: TRBJ1-2
d_call: TRBD1

cdr3_nt: TGTGCCAGCAGTCGACAGCAGAACACTGAAGCTTTCTTT
cdr3_aa: CASSRQQNTEAFF
v_call: TRBV6-5
clone_size: -
j_call: TRBJ1-1
d_call: -

cdr3_nt: TGTGCCAGCAGCTCTACGGCCGGCTATGGCTACACCTTC
cdr3_aa: CASSSTAGYGYTF
v_call: TRBV7-9
clone_size: -
j_call: TRBJ1-2
d_call: -

cdr3_nt: TGCGCCAGCAGTCCCCCGAAGGGGACAGATGGGAATCAGCCCCAGCATTTT
cdr3_aa: CASSPPKGTDGNQPQHF
v_call: TRBV23-1
clone_size: -
j_call: TRBJ1-5
d_call: TRBD1

cdr3_nt: TGTGCCAGCAGCCAAGCCGGGACAGGGGGCTCTGGCTACACCTTC
cdr3_aa: CASSQAGTGGSGYTF
v_call: TRBV14
clone_size: once
j_call: TRBJ1-2
d_call: TRBD1

cdr3_nt: TGTGCCACCCGGGGGGCCTCTGGAAACACCATATATTTT
cdr3_aa: CATRGASGNTIYF
v_call: TRBV6-1
clone_size: -
j_call: TRBJ1-3
d_call: -